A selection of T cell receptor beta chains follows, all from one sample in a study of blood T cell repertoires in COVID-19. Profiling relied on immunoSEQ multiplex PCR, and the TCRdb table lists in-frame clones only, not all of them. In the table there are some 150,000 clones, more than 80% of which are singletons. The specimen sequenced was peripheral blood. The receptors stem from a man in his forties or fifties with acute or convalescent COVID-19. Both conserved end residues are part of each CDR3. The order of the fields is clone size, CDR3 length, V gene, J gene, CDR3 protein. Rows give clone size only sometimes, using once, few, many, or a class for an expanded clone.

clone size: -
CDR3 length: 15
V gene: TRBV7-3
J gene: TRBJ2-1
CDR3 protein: CASSPRHSSYNEQFF

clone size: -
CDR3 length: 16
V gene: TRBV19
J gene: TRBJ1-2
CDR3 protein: CASTELDRTAGYGYTF

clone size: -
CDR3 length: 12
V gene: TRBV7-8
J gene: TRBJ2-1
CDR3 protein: CASSFSRVEQFF

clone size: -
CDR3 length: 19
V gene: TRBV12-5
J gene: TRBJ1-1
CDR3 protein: CASGLAHTGTGLSNTEAFF

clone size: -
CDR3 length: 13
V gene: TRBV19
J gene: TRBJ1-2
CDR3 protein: CASKDRNNYGYTF

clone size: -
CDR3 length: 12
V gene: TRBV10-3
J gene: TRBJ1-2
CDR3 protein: CAISAGEGGYTF

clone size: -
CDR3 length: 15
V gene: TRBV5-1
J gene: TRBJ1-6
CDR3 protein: CASSSGQANYSPLHF

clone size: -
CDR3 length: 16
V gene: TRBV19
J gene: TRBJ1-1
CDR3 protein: CASSTPRTGANTEAFF

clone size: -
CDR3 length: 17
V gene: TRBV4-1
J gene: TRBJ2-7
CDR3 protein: CASSATTFGITSYEQYF

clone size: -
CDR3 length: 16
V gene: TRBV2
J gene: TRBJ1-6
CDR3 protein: CASRSTGGVNNSPLHF

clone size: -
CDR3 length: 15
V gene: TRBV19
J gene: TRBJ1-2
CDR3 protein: CASSIGTGEWRGYTF

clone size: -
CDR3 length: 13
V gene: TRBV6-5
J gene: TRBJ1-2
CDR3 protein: CASSYGTEGGYTF

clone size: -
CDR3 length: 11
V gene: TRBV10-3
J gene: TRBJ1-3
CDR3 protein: CAIRGGNTIYF

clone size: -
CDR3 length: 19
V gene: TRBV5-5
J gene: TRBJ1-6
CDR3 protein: CASSLNFLGTGSLGSPLHF

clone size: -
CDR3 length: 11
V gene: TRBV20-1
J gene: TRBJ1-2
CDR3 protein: CSAKLHSGYTF

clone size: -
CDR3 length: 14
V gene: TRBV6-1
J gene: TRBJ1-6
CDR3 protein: CASSRDTLNSPLHF

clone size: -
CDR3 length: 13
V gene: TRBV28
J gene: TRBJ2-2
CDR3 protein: CASRTKSFGELFF

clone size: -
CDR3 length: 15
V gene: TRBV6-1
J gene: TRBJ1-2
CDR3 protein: CASSEAEGTNYGYTF

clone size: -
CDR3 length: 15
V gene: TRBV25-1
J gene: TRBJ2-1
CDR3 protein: CASSEGQGIYNEQFF

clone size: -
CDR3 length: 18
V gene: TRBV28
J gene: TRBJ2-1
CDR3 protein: CASSLPRYSGGIIDEQFF

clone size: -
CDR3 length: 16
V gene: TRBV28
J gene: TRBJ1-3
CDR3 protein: CASSLLSGTGVDTIYF

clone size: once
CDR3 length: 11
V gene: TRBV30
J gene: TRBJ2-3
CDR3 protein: CAWQGTDTQYF

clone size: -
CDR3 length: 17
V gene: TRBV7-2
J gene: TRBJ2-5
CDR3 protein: CASSKGLAGGSQETQYF

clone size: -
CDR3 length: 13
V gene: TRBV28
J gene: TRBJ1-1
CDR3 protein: CASSLMGGTEAFF

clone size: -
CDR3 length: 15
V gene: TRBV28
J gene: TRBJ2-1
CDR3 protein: CASSLMGFRGNEQFF

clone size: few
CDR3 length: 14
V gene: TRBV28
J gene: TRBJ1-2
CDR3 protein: CASSLLGQSYGYTF

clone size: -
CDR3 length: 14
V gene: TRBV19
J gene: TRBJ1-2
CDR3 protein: CASSTPGINYGYTF

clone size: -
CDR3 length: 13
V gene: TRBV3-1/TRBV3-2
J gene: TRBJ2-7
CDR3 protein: CASSGTAPYEQYF

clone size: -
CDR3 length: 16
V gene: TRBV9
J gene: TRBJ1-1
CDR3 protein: CASSVGHGGGLTEAFF

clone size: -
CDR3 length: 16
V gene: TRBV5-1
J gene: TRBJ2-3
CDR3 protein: CASSSMVGGSTDTQYF

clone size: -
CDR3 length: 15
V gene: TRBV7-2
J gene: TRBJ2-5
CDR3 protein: CASSLVFTPQETQYF

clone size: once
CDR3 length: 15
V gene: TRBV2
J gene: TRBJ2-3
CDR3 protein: CASSATGLGTDTQYF

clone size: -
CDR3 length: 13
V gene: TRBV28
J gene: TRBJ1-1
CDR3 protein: CASSRGGETEAFF

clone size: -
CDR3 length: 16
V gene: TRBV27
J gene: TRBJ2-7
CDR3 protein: CASSLSWAHSSYEQYF

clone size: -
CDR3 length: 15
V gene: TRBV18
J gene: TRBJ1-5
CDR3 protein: CASSPPGRAHQPQHF

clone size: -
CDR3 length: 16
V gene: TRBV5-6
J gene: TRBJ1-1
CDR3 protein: CASSRQIQGSNTEAFF

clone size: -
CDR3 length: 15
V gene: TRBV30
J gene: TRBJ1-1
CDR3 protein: CAWSVGRTGGTEAFF

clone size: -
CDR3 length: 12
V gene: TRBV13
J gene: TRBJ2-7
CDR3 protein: CASSKRGYEQYF

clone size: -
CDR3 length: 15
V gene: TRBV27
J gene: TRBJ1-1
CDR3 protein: CASSWSSQGATEAFF

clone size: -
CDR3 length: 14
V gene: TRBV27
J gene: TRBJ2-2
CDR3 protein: CASSRTSNTGELFF

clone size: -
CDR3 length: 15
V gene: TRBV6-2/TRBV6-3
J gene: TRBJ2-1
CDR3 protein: CASSPTGLGSNEQFF

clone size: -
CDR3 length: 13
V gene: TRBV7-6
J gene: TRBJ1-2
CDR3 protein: CASSLTGDAGYTF

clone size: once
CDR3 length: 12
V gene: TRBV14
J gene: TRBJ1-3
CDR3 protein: CASSQVGSTIYF

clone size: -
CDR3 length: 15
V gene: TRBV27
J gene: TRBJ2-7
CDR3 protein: CASSFDVGSGRDRYF

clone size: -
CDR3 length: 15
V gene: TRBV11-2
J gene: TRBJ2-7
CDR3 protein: CASRPLRALLYEQYF

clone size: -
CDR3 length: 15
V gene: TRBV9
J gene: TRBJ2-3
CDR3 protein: CASSVVGDRENTQYF

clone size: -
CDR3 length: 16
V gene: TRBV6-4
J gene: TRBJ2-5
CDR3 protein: CASSPQSDRGGETQYF

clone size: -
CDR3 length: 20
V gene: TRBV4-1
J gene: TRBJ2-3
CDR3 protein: CASSQDFMTSGPVRTDTQYF

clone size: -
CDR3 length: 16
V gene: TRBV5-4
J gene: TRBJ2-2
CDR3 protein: CASSLDPGPSSGELFF